This T cell receptor beta chain was observed in a study of T cell changes during pregnancy in multiple sclerosis (dated by TCRdb to about 2019). Background for the entire study: The study examined how the T cell repertoire changed over the course of pregnancy in women with multiple sclerosis.

The library was prepared using the immunoSEQ multiplex PCR assay. In TCRdb, the immuneACCESS table is reduced to in-frame sequences with V and J assigned. These tables do not hold every clone; where another copy was compared, an unresolved V gene accounts for under half, and the others remain unexplained. The sample data list roughly 110,000 clones, and roughly 89% of these were observed just once. The top ten constitute 1.6% of the sample. Deletion took 3 bases off V and 4 bases off J, with a span of 9 bases between the germline ends. CDR1 and CDR2 were assigned from the germline V gene (reference sequence) as SSHAT and FNYEAQ. Counted from cysteine to phenylalanine, this CDR3 has 13 amino acids. Only CDR3 DNA is held: 39 bases, read in frame from base 1. As to this clone: Its antigen is still unknown. The input lacks base qualities; no much larger clone sits a single base away.

Material: peripheral blood, obtained before pregnancy. Rearrangement joined TRBV7-7 to TRBJ1-1, with the D gene not clear enough to name. This receptor was identified in a female donor with multiple sclerosis, enrolled in a pregnancy study. The nucleotide sequence is TGTGCCAGCAGCTTCCGGGAGGGCACTGAAGCTTTCTTT. Its coded protein is CASSFREGTEAFF. The reference TRBV7-7 and TRBJ1-1 proteins fill in what lies around the CDR3, so the full variable domain reads GAGVSQSPRYKVTKRGQDVTLRCDPISSHATLYWYQQALGQGPEFLTYFNYEAQPDKSGLPSDRFSAERPEGSISTLTIQRTEQRDSAMYRCASSFREGTEAFFGQGTRLTVV.